This TCR beta chain was retrieved from a study of T-cell reconstitution after alpha-beta-depleted transplantation in children. This clonotype has at least ten counts. Its antigen is still unknown. The CDR3 totals 15 residues. V was clipped by 7 bases and J by 7 bases, with 21 bases between them. CDR1 is SGHRS, CDR2 YFSETQ, per germline. The study's findings and limits: TCRbeta diversity was high at day 60 in some patients (a result of surviving recipient T cells and thymic progenitors). Reportedly, roughly two months post-transplant, alpha-beta T cells arose from several hundred expanded graft clones. Newly produced T cells mostly accounted for T-cell counts and diversity one year post-transplant.

During its preparation, the TCRbeta library received unique molecular identifiers. From the PCR reads, TCRdb called clonotypes with MiXCR, one entry per CDR3 protein. The sample lists over 90,000 distinct CDR3 sequences, 7.5% to 9% seen once, with about 15% in the top ten. The sample in question was PBMCs, obtained before TCRalphabeta/CD19-depleted stem cell transplant. The chain is built from TRBV5-1 and TRBJ2-1, with TRBD1 as a possible D gene (6 bases). This TCR came from a boy under 10 years old with acute lymphoblastic leukemia, due to receive a stem cell transplant. The CDR3 is CASYLGQGMGNEQFF. The CDR3, as DNA: TGCGCCAGCTACCTGGGCCAGGGGATGGGGAATGAGCAGTTCTTC.